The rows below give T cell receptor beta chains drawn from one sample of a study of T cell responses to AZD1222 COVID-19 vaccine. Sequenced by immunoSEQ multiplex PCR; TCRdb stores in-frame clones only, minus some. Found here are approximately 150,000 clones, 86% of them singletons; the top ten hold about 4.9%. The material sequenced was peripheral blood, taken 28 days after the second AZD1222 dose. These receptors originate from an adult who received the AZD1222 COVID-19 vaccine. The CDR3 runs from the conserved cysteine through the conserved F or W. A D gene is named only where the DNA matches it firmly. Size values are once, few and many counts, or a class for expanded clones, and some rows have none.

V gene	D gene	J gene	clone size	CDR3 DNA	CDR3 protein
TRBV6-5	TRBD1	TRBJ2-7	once	TGTGCCAGCAGTCGCCCGGGACAGGGCTACGAGCAGTACTTC	CASSRPGQGYEQYF
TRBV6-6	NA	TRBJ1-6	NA	TGTGCCAGCAGATCCTCACTTAGGGGGGATTCACCCCTCCACTTT	CASRSSLRGDSPLHF
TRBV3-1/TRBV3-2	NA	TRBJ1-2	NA	TGTGCCAGCAGTTCCGGGACGGTGAACTATGGCTACACCTTC	CASSSGTVNYGYTF
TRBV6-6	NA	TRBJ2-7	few	TGTGCCAGCAGTAAGCAACCAGGGGCGCAGGGGCAGTACTTC	CASSKQPGAQGQYF
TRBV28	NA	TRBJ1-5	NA	TGTGCCAGCAGCCCTACCGCGGCGGTACGCCTGAATCAGCCCCAGCATTTT	CASSPTAAVRLNQPQHF
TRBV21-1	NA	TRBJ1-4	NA	TGTGCCAGTCAGGGAGGTGAAAAACTGTTTTTT	CASQGGEKLFF
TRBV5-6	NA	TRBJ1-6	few	TGTGCCAGCAGCTTGGGGGACGGCAATTCACCCCTCCACTTT	CASSLGDGNSPLHF
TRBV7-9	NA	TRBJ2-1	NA	TGTGCCAGCAGCTTAGAAGCAGGGGTTGAGCAGTTCTTC	CASSLEAGVEQFF
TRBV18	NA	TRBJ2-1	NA	TGTGCCAGCTCACCACCCCAAGTGGGCGGGGACAAGCAGTTCTTC	CASSPPQVGGDKQFF
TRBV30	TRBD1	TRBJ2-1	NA	TGTGCCTGGAGTATCCCGGACAGAGGGGGCGATGAGCAGTTCTTC	CAWSIPDRGGDEQFF
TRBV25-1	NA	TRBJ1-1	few	TGTGCCAGCAGTGAATATGGAGGGGGTCGGGAAGCTTTCTTT	CASSEYGGGREAFF
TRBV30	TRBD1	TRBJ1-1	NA	TGTGCCTGGTCGGGACAGGGGAACACTGAAGCTTTCTTT	CAWSGQGNTEAFF
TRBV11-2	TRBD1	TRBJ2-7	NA	TGTGCCAGCAGCTTAGATCTAGGACAGGGAGAATTCGAGCAGTACTTC	CASSLDLGQGEFEQYF
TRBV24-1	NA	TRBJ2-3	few	TGTGCCACCAGTACGGGAGCGGTCGCAGATACGCAGTATTTT	CATSTGAVADTQYF
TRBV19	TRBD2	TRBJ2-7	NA	TGTGCCAGTAGGAAGGGACTAGCGGGCGAATCCTACGAGCAGTACTTC	CASRKGLAGESYEQYF
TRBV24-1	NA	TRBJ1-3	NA	TGTGCCACCAGTTGGAGGACAAAAACTCTCTCTGGAAACACCATATATTTT	CATSWRTKTLSGNTIYF
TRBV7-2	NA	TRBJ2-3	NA	TGTGCCAGCAGCTTAGAACTCGCGTCAGGTACGCAGTATTTT	CASSLELASGTQYF
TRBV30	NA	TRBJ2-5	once	TGTGCCTGGAGTGTGACAGATCAAGAGACCCAGTACTTC	CAWSVTDQETQYF
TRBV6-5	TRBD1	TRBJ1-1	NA	TGTGCCAGCAGCCTCAGGGGGTTGATGAACACTGAAGCTTTCTTT	CASSLRGLMNTEAFF
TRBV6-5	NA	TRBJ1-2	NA	TGTGCCAGCAATCGGGGTGATGGCTACACCTTC	CASNRGDGYTF
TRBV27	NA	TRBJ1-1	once	TGTGCCAGCAGTTTAACGGCCATGAACACTGAAGCTTTCTTT	CASSLTAMNTEAFF
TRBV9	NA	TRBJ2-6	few	TGTGCCAGCACCTGGGGGACGGGGGCCAACGTCCTGACTTTC	CASTWGTGANVLTF
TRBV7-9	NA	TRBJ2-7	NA	TGTGCCAGCAGCCCCACAGTGGGAACCTACGAGCAGTACTTC	CASSPTVGTYEQYF
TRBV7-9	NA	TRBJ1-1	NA	TGTGCCAGCAGCTTAGCGGTGCCAGGAATAGGCGCTGAAGCTTTCTTT	CASSLAVPGIGAEAFF
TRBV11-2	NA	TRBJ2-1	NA	TGTGCCAGCAGCTGGACGCGGGGTGGGACGTACAATGAGCAGTTCTTC	CASSWTRGGTYNEQFF
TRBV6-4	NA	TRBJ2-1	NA	TGTGCCAGCAGTCAATCGGGGGATCCCTACAATGAGCAGTTCTTC	CASSQSGDPYNEQFF
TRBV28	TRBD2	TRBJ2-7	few	TGTGCCAGCAGCCCCGGACTAGCGGGGGGCCCGAGCTCCTACGAGCAGTACTTC	CASSPGLAGGPSSYEQYF
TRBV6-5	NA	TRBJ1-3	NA	TGTGCCAGCAGTTTCACGGGGGGCTCTGGAAACACCATATATTTT	CASSFTGGSGNTIYF
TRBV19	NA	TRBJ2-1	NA	TGTGCCAGTAGTAGCGGGGTCCCCTACAATGAGCAGTTCTTC	CASSSGVPYNEQFF
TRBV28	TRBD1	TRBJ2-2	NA	TGTGCCAGCAGTTTTCTCGGGCAGGGGGCGAGCACCGGGGAGCTGTTTTTT	CASSFLGQGASTGELFF
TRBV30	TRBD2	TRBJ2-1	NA	TGTGCCTGGAAGAGTCTAGCGGGATCGTTCCAAGAGCAGTTCTTC	CAWKSLAGSFQEQFF
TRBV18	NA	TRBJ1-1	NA	TGTGCCAGCTCACCAAATCGGCCCGAACACTCGGTAGCTTTCTTT	CASSPNRPEHSVAFF
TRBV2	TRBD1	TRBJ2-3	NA	TGTGCCAGCAGTGAAGTTGGGACAGATCCTTATACGCAGTATTTT	CASSEVGTDPYTQYF
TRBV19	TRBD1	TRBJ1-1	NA	TGTGCCAGTAGTGATACAGGGGGTGGAACTGAAGCTTTCTTT	CASSDTGGGTEAFF
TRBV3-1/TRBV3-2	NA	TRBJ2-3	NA	TGTGCCAGCAGCCAAAGAGAGTACAAAGATACGCAGTATTTT	CASSQREYKDTQYF
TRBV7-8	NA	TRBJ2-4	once	TGTGCCAGCAGCACTGCTAGGGTAGCCAAAAACATTCAGTACTTC	CASSTARVAKNIQYF
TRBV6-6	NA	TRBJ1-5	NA	TGTGCCAGCAGTCCCCCCAATCAGCCCCAGCATTTT	CASSPPNQPQHF
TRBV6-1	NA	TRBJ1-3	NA	TGTGCCAGCAGTGACAGGAGCTCTGGAAACACCATATATTTT	CASSDRSSGNTIYF
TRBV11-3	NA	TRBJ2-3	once	TGTGCCAGCAGTGCGGCACAAGATACGCAGTATTTT	CASSAAQDTQYF
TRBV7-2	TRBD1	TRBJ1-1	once	TGTGCCAGCAGCCCCGGGACAGGGGGCTTCACTGAAGCTTTCTTT	CASSPGTGGFTEAFF
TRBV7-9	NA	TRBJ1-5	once	TGTGCCAGCAGCTTAGAGCCCAATCAGCCCCAGCATTTT	CASSLEPNQPQHF
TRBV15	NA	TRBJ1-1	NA	TGTGCCACCAGCAGGCTAATTGGGCAGGTGAACACTGAAGCTTTCTTT	CATSRLIGQVNTEAFF
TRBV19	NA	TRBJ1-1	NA	TGTGCCAGTAGTATAGGGAGCACTGAAGCTTTCTTT	CASSIGSTEAFF
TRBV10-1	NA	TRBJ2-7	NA	TGCGCCAGCTTCTGGTGCCTGGGGGAGCAGTACTTC	CASFWCLGEQYF
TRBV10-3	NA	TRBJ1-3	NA	TGTGCCATCAGTGAATTGGGTTTGGGAAACACCATATATTTT	CAISELGLGNTIYF
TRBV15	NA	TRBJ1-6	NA	TGTGCCACCGCAGCGAGCTCCTATAATTCACCCCTCCACTTT	CATAASSYNSPLHF
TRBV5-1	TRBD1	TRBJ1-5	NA	TGCGCCAGCAGCTCGACAGGGGATAGCAATCAGCCCCAGCATTTT	CASSSTGDSNQPQHF
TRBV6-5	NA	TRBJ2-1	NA	TGTGCCAGCAGTTTGGATGACAATGAGCAGTTCTTC	CASSLDDNEQFF
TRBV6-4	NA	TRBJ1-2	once	TGTGCCAGCAGTGACTCTCTCTCGGGTGGCTACACCTTC	CASSDSLSGGYTF
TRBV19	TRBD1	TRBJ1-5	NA	TGTGCCAGTAGTGCGGGACGACAGGGGGTTCACAATCAGCCCCAGCATTTT	CASSAGRQGVHNQPQHF
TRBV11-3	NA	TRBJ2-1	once	TGTGCCAGCAGCTTCTCAGCTGCTTACAATGAGCAGTTCTTC	CASSFSAAYNEQFF
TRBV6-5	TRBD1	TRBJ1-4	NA	TGTGCCAGCAGCCCCGACAGGGATAGGGAAAAACTGTTTTTT	CASSPDRDREKLFF
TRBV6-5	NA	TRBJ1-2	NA	TGTGCCAGCAGAGACCGAGTCTATGGCTACACCTTC	CASRDRVYGYTF
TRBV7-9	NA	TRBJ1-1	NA	TGTGCCAGCAGCTTAGTTTTAGCAGCTGAAGCTTTCTTT	CASSLVLAAEAFF
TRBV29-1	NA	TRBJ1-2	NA	TGCAGCGTTGAAGATGGCGGACAGCGCTATGGCTACACCTTC	CSVEDGGQRYGYTF
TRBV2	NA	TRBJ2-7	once	TGTGCCAGCAGCCTAACCCCCGCCTACGAGCAGTACTTC	CASSLTPAYEQYF
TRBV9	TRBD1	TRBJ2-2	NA	TGTGCCAGCAGCGTAGCTGGTGGACAGGGCGGGACCGGGGAGCTGTTTTTT	CASSVAGGQGGTGELFF
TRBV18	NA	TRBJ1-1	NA	TGTGCCAGCTCATCGGACCTGAACACTGAAGCTTTCTTT	CASSSDLNTEAFF